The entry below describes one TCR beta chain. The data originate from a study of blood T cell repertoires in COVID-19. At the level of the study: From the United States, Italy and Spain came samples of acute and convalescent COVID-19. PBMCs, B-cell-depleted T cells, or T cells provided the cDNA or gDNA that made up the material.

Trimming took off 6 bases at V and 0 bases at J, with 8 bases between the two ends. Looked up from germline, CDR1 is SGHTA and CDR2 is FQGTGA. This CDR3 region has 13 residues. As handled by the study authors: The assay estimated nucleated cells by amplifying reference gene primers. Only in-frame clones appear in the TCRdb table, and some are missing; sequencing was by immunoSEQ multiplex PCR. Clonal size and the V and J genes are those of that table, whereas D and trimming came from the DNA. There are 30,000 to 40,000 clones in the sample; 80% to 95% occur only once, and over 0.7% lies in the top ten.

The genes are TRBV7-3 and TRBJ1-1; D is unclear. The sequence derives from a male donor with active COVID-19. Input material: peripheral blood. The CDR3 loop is CASSINMNTEAFF. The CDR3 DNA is TGTGCCAGCAGTATAAATATGAACACTGAAGCTTTCTTT. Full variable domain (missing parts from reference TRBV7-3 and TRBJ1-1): GAGVSQTPSNKVTEKGKYVELRCDPISGHTALYWYRQSLGQGPEFLIYFQGTGAADDSGLPNDRFFAVRPEGSVSTLKIQRTERGDSAVYLCASSINMNTEAFFGQGTRLTVV.